Listed here are 19 T cell receptor beta chains from one sample, sequenced in a study of shared clonotypes between healthy human individuals. Sequencing used immunoSEQ multiplex PCR; TCRdb keeps in-frame clones, though not all of them. The sample holds roughly 2.5 million clones, 85% to 95% seen once. The sample taken for sequencing was naive CD4+ T cells sorted from blood. The subset is: CD45RA+ positively selected. These receptors came from a man aged 18 to 29 in good health.

This chain connects TRBV6-6 to TRBJ2-1; tentative D call: TRBD1 (5 bases). The CDR3 length is 11 residues. The germline V and J ends were trimmed by 4 bases and 14 bases, with 12 bases remaining between them. The germline V gene has CDR1 MNHNY and CDR2 SVGAGI (reference sequence). This CDR3 reads CASSSGQREFF. CDR3 sequence (DNA): TGTGCCAGCAGTTCAGGACAACGAGAGTTCTTC.

The chain carries TRBV9 and TRBJ2-6; the D is unclear. V lost 0 bases and J 0 bases, leaving 7 bases between the germline ends. Germline loops: CDR1 SGDLS, CDR2 YYNGEE. The CDR3 sequence is 16 residues long. CDR3: CASSVVPISGANVLTF. CDR3 DNA sequence: TGTGCCAGCAGCGTAGTGCCGATCTCTGGGGCCAACGTCCTGACTTTC.

This clone was picked up one time. This sequence joins TRBV11-2 and TRBJ2-1; 7 bases are a match to TRBD2. CDR3 size: 15 residues. V was clipped by 5 bases and J by 8 bases; unmatched bases: 12. In germline, CDR1 is SGHAT, CDR2 FQNNGV. CDR3 region: CASSRGGSWWHEQFF. CDR3 coding DNA: TGTGCCAGCAGCCGGGGCGGGAGTTGGTGGCATGAGCAGTTCTTC.

The chain has TRBV19 and TRBJ1-4; 7 bases agree with TRBD1. The V and J ends lost 4 bases and 4 bases, in that order; junction bases with no gene match: 6. CDR1 is LNHDA, CDR2 SQIVND, per germline (reference sequence). The CDR3 spans 15 residues. The CDR3, as DNA: TGTGCCAGTAGTAGGAGGAGGGGGCTTAATGAAAAACTGTTTTTT. The encoded protein is CASSRRRGLNEKLFF. The full variable domain, in which reference TRBV19 and TRBJ1-4 provide the parts outside the CDR3, is DGGITQSPKYLFRKEGQNVTLSCEQNLNHDAMYWYRQDPGQGLRLIYYSQIVNDFQKGDIAEGYSVSREKKESFPLTVTSAQKNPTAFYLCASSRRRGLNEKLFFGSGTQLSVL.

This clone has just one count. The genes are TRBV11-2 and TRBJ2-3; D is unresolved. The CDR3 runs 14 residues. V shed 0 bases and J shed 4 bases, with 8 bases lying between them. Germline V gene sequence: CDR1 SGHAT, CDR2 FQNNGV. The CDR3 reads CASSLDYVSDTQYF. CDR3 DNA: TGTGCCAGCAGCTTAGATTATGTGTCAGATACGCAGTATTTT.

The rearrangement links TRBV7-2 to TRBJ2-5; 8 bases match TRBD2. The DNA end is a closer match to TRBJ2-7, so the J assignment may be wrong. There are 14 residues in the CDR3. In germline, CDR1 is SGHTA, CDR2 FQGNSA. CDR3 in DNA: TGTGCCAGCAGCTTAGTAGGGACTAGTGACGAGCAGTACTTC. Protein product: CASSLVGTSDEQYF.

DNA of the CDR3: TGTGCCATCAGTCACCCCTCCGGGACTACCCCCTACGAGCAGTACTTC. This encodes CAISHPSGTTPYEQYF. This sequence joins TRBV10-3 and TRBJ2-7; 7 nucleotides match TRBD2. CDR1 and CDR2 from the germline V gene are ENHRY and SYGVKD. This CDR3 region has 16 residues. V trimming: 5 bases; J trimming: 2 bases; junction bases outside the gene matches: 12.

In the case of this clone: In the same sample, other DNA sequences code for this CDR3. The chain combines TRBV5-1 with TRBJ1-4; D remains ambiguous. The CDR3 spans 15 residues. Trimming pared 2 bases from V and 1 base from J, leaving 9 bases between. CDR1 and CDR2 (germline): SGHRS, YFSETQ. DNA for the CDR3: TGCGCCAGCAGCTTAAACAGAGGAACTAATGAAAAACTGTTTTTT. Translation gives CASSLNRGTNEKLFF. The full variable domain, completed using reference TRBV5-1 and TRBJ1-4, is KAGVTQTPRYLIKTRGQQVTLSCSPISGHRSVSWYQQTPGQGLQFLFEYFSETQRNKGNFPGRFSGRQFSNSRSEMNVSTLELGDSALYLCASSLNRGTNEKLFFGSGTQLSVL.

The V gene is TRBV5-8, the J gene TRBJ2-4; D uncertain. Deletions cut 4 bases from V and 0 bases from J, with 14 bases between. The germline V gene encodes CDR1 SGHTS and CDR2 YDEGEE. The CDR3 is 16 amino acids. In nucleotides, the CDR3 is TGTGCCAGCAGCCTCAAACTTTGGGTAGCCAAAAACATTCAGTACTTC. Its protein product is CASSLKLWVAKNIQYF.

The chain recombines TRBV28 with TRBJ2-3; D is possibly TRBD2 (5 bases). The CDR3 is 14 amino acids. From germline, CDR1 is MDHEN and CDR2 SYDVKM. V lost 6 bases, J lost 6 bases, and 16 bases lay in between. CDR3: CASSPAGFVDTQYF. The CDR3 region has the DNA TGTGCCAGCAGCCCCGCGGGTTTCGTTGATACGCAGTATTTT. The full variable domain, rest sourced from reference TRBV28 and TRBJ2-3, is DVKVTQSSRYLVKRTGEKVFLECVQDMDHENMFWYRQDPGLGLRLIYFSYDVKMKEKGDIPEGYSVSREKKERFSLILESASTNQTSMYLCASSPAGFVDTQYFGPGTRLTVL.

This chain uses TRBV18 with TRBJ2-5; possibly TRBD1 or TRBD2 for D (6 bases each). CDR1 is KGHSH and CDR2 is LQKENI in the germline V gene. This CDR3 comprises 14 residues. V shed 5 bases and J shed 5 bases, with 15 bases lying between them. CDR3 nucleotides: TGTGCCAGCTCATCACTGGGGGGCCGGGAGACCCAGTACTTC. Residues: CASSSLGGRETQYF. The whole variable domain, remainder taken from reference TRBV18 and TRBJ2-5, is NAGVMQNPRHLVRRRGQEARLRCSPMKGHSHVYWYRQLPEEGLKFMVYLQKENIIDESGMPKERFSAEFPKEGPSILRIQQVVRGDSAAYFCASSSLGGRETQYFGPGTRLLVL.

On this clone: At the DNA level, this CDR3 is encoded by other sequences in the same sample as well. The chain employs TRBV6-5 and TRBJ2-3; D tentatively reads TRBD1 or TRBD2 (5 bases each). V was cut by 3 bases and J by 2 bases, with 12 bases left in between. Germline-derived CDR1 and CDR2 are MNHEY and SVGAGI. The CDR3 runs to 15 residues. The CDR3 sequence is CASSYGAGTTDTQYF. CDR3 coding DNA: TGTGCCAGCAGTTATGGGGCGGGTACCACAGATACGCAGTATTTT.

The rearrangement links TRBV6-5 to TRBJ2-7, with unresolved D. The length of the CDR3 is 14 residues. The germline gives CDR1 MNHEY, CDR2 SVGAGI. Trimming stripped 0 bases from V and 4 bases from J, with 10 bases between. DNA for the CDR3: TGTGCCAGCAGTTACTCCCAAGAAGGATACGAGCAGTACTTC. Translating it yields CASSYSQEGYEQYF.

This chain joins TRBV28 and TRBJ2-5; D possibly uses TRBD1 or TRBD2 (6 bases each). Germline CDR1 MDHEN, CDR2 SYDVKM. Deletions cut 11 bases from V and 5 bases from J, with 15 bases between. The CDR3 is 12 amino acids. The CDR3 spells CASQKGGETQYF. The CDR3, as DNA: TGTGCCTCCCAAAAGGGGGGCGAGACCCAGTACTTC.

The DNA of the CDR3 is TGTGCCAGCAGTTACTCGGCCCGGGCAGATAATTCACCCCTCCACTTT. Its translation: CASSYSARADNSPLHF. This chain connects TRBV6-6 to TRBJ1-6; D uncertain. Germline loops: CDR1 MNHNY, CDR2 SVGAGI (reference sequence). Trimming removed 0 bases from V and 5 bases from J, with 11 bases in between. The CDR3 consists of 16 residues.

Regarding this clone: Other DNA variants within this sample encode the same CDR3. V is TRBV28 and J is TRBJ1-2, with a tentative D call TRBD1 (6 bases). The CDR3 extends over 12 amino acids. Germline CDR1 MDHEN, CDR2 SYDVKM. Between the trimmed V and J ends, which lost 3 bases and 7 bases, there was a span of 9 bases. The CDR3 DNA sequence: TGTGCCAGCAGTTTGCAGGGGCTTGGCTACACCTTC. It is translated as CASSLQGLGYTF.

This sequence joins TRBV18 and TRBJ2-1; TRBD2 matches at 9 bases. The V gene's germline CDR1 is KGHSH and CDR2 LQKENI. V gave up 3 bases and J gave up 2 bases; unmatched junction bases: 5. CDR3 length: 16 amino acids. This chain's CDR3 is CASSPVSGGPYNEQFF. The CDR3 DNA reads TGTGCCAGCTCACCGGTTAGCGGGGGACCCTACAATGAGCAGTTCTTC.

The CDR3: CSVRSRVPTDTQYF. In nucleotides, the CDR3 is TGCAGCGTTCGCTCTCGCGTCCCCACAGATACGCAGTATTTT. This sequence joins TRBV29-1 and TRBJ2-3; D call uncertain. The V end was cut by 5 bases, the J end by 2 bases, with 14 bases between. Germline CDR1 is SQVTM and CDR2 is ANQGSEA. This CDR3 contains 14 residues.

V and J are TRBV7-9 and TRBJ1-1; 8 bases map to TRBD1. The germline V gene has CDR1 SEHNR and CDR2 FQNEAQ (reference sequence). The CDR3 extends over 14 amino acids. V shed 5 bases and J 5 bases; nucleotides not matched to a gene: 7. DNA for the CDR3: TGTGCCAGCAGCCCTGGACAGGGATATACTGAAGCTTTCTTT. This sequence encodes CASSPGQGYTEAFF.